The sequence of this T cell receptor (beta chain) was determined in a study of human CD8 memory T cell subsets (dated by TCRdb to about 2020). The study in broad terms: TCRbeta repertoires of stem-like (TSTEM), progenitor exhausted-like (TPEX) and effector memory CD8+ T cell subsets were compared to assess their clonal relationships. Six donors each provided TSTEM, TPEX and effector memory subsets, and TCRbeta repertoires were obtained from all six.

A Human TCR Profiling Kit was used to prepare UMI-labeled 5' RACE TCRbeta libraries. Every TCRbeta library was prepared in parallel with an identical number of PCR cycles. On the study's bioinformatics: The number of functional CDR3beta clonotypes in each TCRbeta library ranged from roughly 2,800 to 18,000. UMI extraction and consensus assembly used MIGEC 1.2.9, requiring at least three reads per UMI. In-frame CDR3beta repertoires were extracted with MiXCR 3.0.3. Each sample was downsampled to 42,000 randomly selected UMIs before diversity metrics were calculated in VDJtools 1.2.1. For each sample pair, the repertoire overlap metrics D, R and F2 were calculated in VDJtools using the top 3,000 clones. After reprocessing by TCRdb, each CDR3 protein sequence is one entry, and no DNA is given. These V and J calls are TCRdb output, not the study's own analysis. The sample table holds about 18,000 distinct CDR3 sequences. The ten largest clones take up 5.4% of the sample.

Density gradient separation was used to isolate peripheral blood mononuclear cells from healthy donor buffy coats. Negative magnetic separation using EasySep or MojoSort CD8+ T cell isolation kits was how the study enriched total CD8+ T cells. An RNeasy Mini Kit was used to extract total RNA from duplicate vials of roughly 160,000 sorted CD8+ T cells per subset. PBMCs were used either fresh or after being cryopreserved in fetal bovine serum containing roughly 9.8% DMSO. CD8+ T cell subsets were sorted to purity by fluorescence-activated cell sorting on a FACSAria III. Via the germline V gene, CDR1 is SGDLS and CDR2 YYNGEE. The CDR3 holds 14 amino acids from the cysteine to the phenylalanine. Only the protein is on record. In regard to this clonotype: Its antigen is still unknown.

Overall study outcomes, separate from this receptor: Only TCRbeta chains were sequenced, and repertoire comparisons rested on six donors tested with paired t-tests and Bonferroni correction. Similarly high normalized Shannon-Wiener diversity was shown by TSTEM and TPEX subsets, whereas comparatively lower diversity was seen in effector memory subsets. Clonotypes were shared with effector memory cells by both stem-like subsets, but only minimal overlap was found between TSTEM and TPEX repertoires, suggesting distinct antigen spectra. Based on Chao1 estimates, TSTEM subsets appeared to have greater repertoire diversity than TPEX subsets, which may reflect a broader range of specificities.

Here the chain combines TRBV9 and TRBJ2-1; the TRBD1 assignment by TCRdb is unverifiable without DNA. The origin of this receptor is a human donor in good health. The sample was CD8+ T cells from PBMCs. The encoded CDR3 is CASSAQGSLDEQFF.